The 24 T cell receptor beta chains below were found in one sample sequenced in a study of T cell changes during pregnancy in multiple sclerosis. Repertoires were generated with immunoSEQ multiplex PCR, while TCRdb's copy carries only in-frame clones and drops some. In the table there are 45,000 or so clones, approximately 91% of which are singletons. The sequenced sample was CD8+ T cells from peripheral blood mononuclear cells, obtained after pregnancy. The receptors here all came from a female donor with multiple sclerosis, enrolled in a pregnancy study.

The chain links TRBV7-6 to TRBJ1-4; no definite D call. The germline gives CDR1 SGHVS, CDR2 FNYEAQ. Between the trimmed V and J ends, which lost 5 bases and 1 base, there was a span of 11 bases. This CDR3 has 15 residues. CDR3 loop: CASSLQAGTNEKLFF. In DNA, the CDR3 is TGTGCCAGCAGCCTCCAGGCGGGAACTAATGAAAAACTGTTTTTT.

With respect to this clone: The sample carries other DNA sequences with the same CDR3. This chain uses TRBV30 with TRBJ2-1; TRBD2 matches at 12 bases. V gave up 3 bases and J gave up 3 bases; unmatched junction bases: 0. From germline, CDR1 is GTSNPN and CDR2 SVGIG (reference sequence). The CDR3 is 14 residues long. In DNA, the CDR3 is TGTGCCTGGAGGACTAGCGGGAGCTACAATGAGCAGTTCTTC. Encoded protein: CAWRTSGSYNEQFF. Full variable domain (outside the CDR3, taken from reference TRBV30 and TRBJ2-1): SQTIHQWPATLVQPVGSPLSLECTVEGTSNPNLYWYRQAAGRGLQLLFYSVGIGQISSEVPQNLSASRPQDRQFILSSKKLLLSDSGFYLCAWRTSGSYNEQFFGPGTRLTVL.

The V gene is TRBV9, the J gene TRBJ1-1, with D unresolved. The CDR3 spans 12 residues. Germline CDR1 SGDLS, CDR2 YYNGEE. Trimming cost V 3 bases and J 5 bases, with 8 bases left between them. The CDR3 region has the DNA TGTGCCAGCAGCGACGCGCGGACTGAAGCTTTCTTT. Protein: CASSDARTEAFF. Looking up the rest from reference TRBV9 and TRBJ1-1 gives the full variable domain: DSGVTQTPKHLITATGQRVTLRCSPRSGDLSVYWYQQSLDQGLQFLIQYYNGEERAKGNILERFSAQQFPDLHSELNLSSLELGDSALYFCASSDARTEAFFGQGTRLTVV.

The V call is TRBV5-5, the J call TRBJ1-5; the D is unclear. V lost 4 bases, J lost 5 bases, and 16 bases lay in between. Germline assignment: CDR1 SGHKS and CDR2 YYEKEE (reference sequence). This CDR3 contains 15 residues. The CDR3 region has the DNA TGTGCCAGCAGCCTCCGGAGTACGGAGGATCAGCCCCAGCATTTT. Its protein is CASSLRSTEDQPQHF.

This rearrangement joins TRBV9 to TRBJ2-1, with 10 bases aligning to TRBD1. The CDR3 sequence is 14 residues long. V lost 0 bases to trimming and J lost 6 bases; unmatched junction nucleotides: 0. Per germline, CDR1 SGDLS and CDR2 YYNGEE. CDR3 sequence: CASSVGTGGNEQFF. The CDR3 nucleotides are TGTGCCAGCAGCGTAGGGACAGGGGGCAATGAGCAGTTCTTC.

In the case of this clone: A single base separates this from a much larger clone, so it may be a read error. This chain uses TRBV13 with TRBJ2-7; TRBD2 matches at 9 bases. Looked up from germline, CDR1 is PRHDT and CDR2 is FYEKMQ (reference sequence). The CDR3 has 18 residues. V lost 4 bases to trimming and J lost 4 bases; unmatched junction nucleotides: 17. CDR3 in amino acids: CASSSGLAGRPYAYEQYF. As DNA, the CDR3 is TGTGCCAGCAGCTCCGGCCTAGCGGGAAGGCCCTATGCATACGAGCAGTACTTC.

As regards this clone: This sample also contains other DNA sequences that code for the same CDR3. The chain's CDR3 is CASSEAEVQPQHF. CDR3 nucleotide sequence: TGTGCCAGCAGTGAGGCGGAGGTTCAGCCCCAGCATTTT. V usage is TRBV6-1 and J usage is TRBJ1-5; D is unresolved. In germline, CDR1 is MNHNS, CDR2 SASEGT. CDR3 length: 13 amino acids. Between the trimmed V and J ends, which lost 3 bases and 6 bases, there was a span of 9 bases.

The chain joins TRBV2 to TRBJ1-3, with TRBD1 matching 7 bases. The CDR3 has 13 amino acids. Per the germline V gene, CDR1 is SNHLY and CDR2 is FYNNEI. V lost 9 bases and J lost 5; bases outside the gene matches: 7. The CDR3 sequence: CARRDSNRNTIYF. CDR3 DNA sequence: TGTGCCAGAAGGGACAGTAACCGAAACACCATATATTTT.

The chain uses TRBV7-8 and TRBJ2-5, with D uncertain. Near its end, the DNA agrees better with TRBJ2-7, so the J call may be wrong. The CDR3 consists of 11 residues. CDR1 SGHVS and CDR2 FQNEAQ come from the germline V gene. CDR3 region: CASSTSYEQYF. The CDR3 DNA sequence: TGTGCCAGCAGCACCTCTTACGAGCAGTACTTC.

The chain couples TRBV27 to TRBJ1-5; 12 nucleotides align to TRBD1. The CDR3 sequence is 15 residues long. Germline V gene data show CDR1 as MNHEY and CDR2 as SMNVEV (reference sequence). Germline trimming cut 6 bases from V and 5 bases from J; bases unmatched to any gene: 5. This CDR3 reads CASSPGTGGDQPQHF. The CDR3 DNA reads TGTGCCAGCAGCCCCGGGACAGGGGGCGATCAGCCCCAGCATTTT.

This clone has only one observation. The chain uses TRBV30 and TRBJ1-1; D gene uncertain. Germline values: CDR1 GTSNPN, CDR2 SVGIG (reference sequence). The CDR3 spans 13 residues. V was cut by 8 bases and J by 0 bases, with 13 bases left in between. Here the CDR3 DNA reads TGTGCCGGGCAGGTGAACATGAACACTGAAGCTTTCTTT. This translates into CAGQVNMNTEAFF.

The chain carries TRBV7-2 and TRBJ2-1; 8 positions match TRBD1. Germline assignment: CDR1 SGHTA and CDR2 FQGNSA. V lost 3 bases and J lost 0; bases outside the gene matches: 7. This CDR3 is 17 amino acids long. CDR3 DNA sequence: TGTGCCAGCAGCTTTAGGACAGGGCCGAGCTCCTACAATGAGCAGTTCTTC. Encoded protein: CASSFRTGPSSYNEQFF.

The chain combines TRBV18 with TRBJ2-4; a weak D match, TRBD2 (5 bases). This CDR3 spans 11 amino acids. The V and J ends lost 6 bases and 7 bases respectively, with 7 bases between them. Germline V gives CDR1 KGHSH, CDR2 LQKENI. The CDR3: CASSPGNIQYF. The CDR3 DNA reads TGTGCCAGCTCCCCGGGGAACATTCAGTACTTC.

The chain joins TRBV21-1 to TRBJ1-5; TRBD1, the D gene given by the table, was not confirmed from the DNA. TRBV21-1 is classified as a pseudogene. The CDR3 loop spans 19 amino acids. The CDR3 loop reads CASTRGPRQPYHSNQPQHF. The CDR3, as DNA: TGTGCCAGCACTAGGGGCCCGAGACAACCCTACCATAGCAATCAGCCCCAGCATTTT.

The chain is built from TRBV6-5 and TRBJ1-2; a possible D gene is TRBD1 (6 bases). V was trimmed by 7 bases and J by 8 bases, leaving 14 bases between them. The length of the CDR3 is 12 residues. The germline V gene has CDR1 MNHEY and CDR2 SVGAGI. In DNA form, the CDR3 reads TGTGCCAGCACCGAAGGGGGGGGCGGCTACACCTTC. It yields the protein CASTEGGGGYTF.

This sequence joins TRBV29-1 and TRBJ2-7, with 9 positions matching TRBD1. This CDR3 is 13 amino acids long. J lost 7 bases, V lost 4 bases, and 8 bases had no gene match. Germline V CDR1 and CDR2: SQVTM, ANQGSEA. The CDR3 here is CSVGPGQGWEQYF. In nucleotides, the CDR3 is TGCAGCGTTGGACCGGGACAGGGATGGGAGCAGTACTTC.

The genes are TRBV30 and TRBJ1-1, with D unresolved. The germline V gene encodes CDR1 GTSNPN and CDR2 SVGIG (reference sequence). This CDR3 is 11 amino acids long. V gave up 0 bases and J gave up 8 bases, with 7 bases separating them. The CDR3 loop is CAWSVLAEAFF. CDR3 DNA: TGTGCCTGGAGTGTACTCGCCGAAGCTTTCTTT.

The chain is built from TRBV4-3 and TRBJ2-7, with 12 bases matching TRBD2. There are 15 residues in the CDR3. J gave up 2 bases and V 1 base, and 0 bases lay outside the gene matches. Germline V lookup: CDR1 LGHNA, CDR2 YSLEER. CDR3 DNA: TGCGCCAGCAGCCAAGGGACTAGCGGGGCCTACGAGCAGTACTTC. This sequence encodes CASSQGTSGAYEQYF.

The V call is TRBV7-9, the J call TRBJ2-3, with a weak D call TRBD1 (6 bases). The CDR3 has 15 amino acids. Germline V gene sequence: CDR1 SEHNR, CDR2 FQNEAQ (reference sequence). V was pared by 5 bases and J by 2 bases, with 14 bases between. In nucleotides, the CDR3 is TGTGCCAGCAGCGGTGTAACAGGGTTCACAGATACGCAGTATTTT. Amino acid sequence: CASSGVTGFTDTQYF. The full variable domain, with the rest looked up from reference TRBV7-9 and TRBJ2-3, is DTGVSQNPRHKITKRGQNVTFRCDPISEHNRLYWYRQTLGQGPEFLTYFQNEAQLEKSRLLSDRFSAERPKGSFSTLEIQRTEQGDSAMYLCASSGVTGFTDTQYFGPGTRLTVL.

The chain employs TRBV20-1 and TRBJ2-7; D not certain. Germline V gives CDR1 DFQATT, CDR2 SNEGSKA (reference sequence). CDR3 length: 11 amino acids. V was trimmed by 0 bases and J by 6 bases, leaving 6 bases between them. The CDR3 protein is CSARDMSEQYF. The CDR3 DNA follows: TGCAGTGCTAGAGATATGTCCGAGCAGTACTTC.

CDR3 region: CASSEGTTTGELFF. The CDR3 DNA follows: TGTGCCAGCAGTGAAGGGACAACGACTGGGGAGCTGTTTTTT. The chain couples TRBV6-1 to TRBJ2-2, with D perhaps matching TRBD1 (5 bases). This CDR3 is 14 amino acids long. Germline loops: CDR1 MNHNS, CDR2 SASEGT. The germline V and J ends were trimmed by 1 base and 8 bases, with 11 bases remaining between them.

V usage is TRBV27 and J usage is TRBJ2-1; 14 nucleotides line up with TRBD2. V was clipped by 6 bases and J by 7 bases; unmatched bases: 5. Per germline, CDR1 MNHEY and CDR2 SMNVEV (reference sequence). The CDR3 consists of 15 residues. CDR3 sequence reads: CASSDGTSGGNEQFF. The DNA for the CDR3 is TGTGCCAGCAGCGACGGGACTAGCGGGGGTAATGAGCAGTTCTTC.

V gene TRBV7-8 combines with J gene TRBJ2-7; possible D gene TRBD1, 6 bases. Trimming took off 6 bases at V and 1 base at J, with 16 bases between the two ends. The germline CDR1 and CDR2 sequences are SGHVS and FQNEAQ. The CDR3 length is 15 residues. The CDR3 bases are TGTGCCAGCAGGCCTTTTCCGGGACAATCCTACGAGCAGTACTTC. Translation: CASRPFPGQSYEQYF.

The chain is built from TRBV6-5 and TRBJ1-1; 7 bases fit TRBD1. The CDR3 loop spans 15 amino acids. Germline assignment: CDR1 MNHEY and CDR2 SVGAGI. V dropped 0 bases and J dropped 4; count of bases not matched to a gene: 5. The CDR3 spells CASSYSRTGSTEAFF. DNA of the CDR3: TGTGCCAGCAGTTACTCCAGGACAGGTAGCACTGAAGCTTTCTTT.